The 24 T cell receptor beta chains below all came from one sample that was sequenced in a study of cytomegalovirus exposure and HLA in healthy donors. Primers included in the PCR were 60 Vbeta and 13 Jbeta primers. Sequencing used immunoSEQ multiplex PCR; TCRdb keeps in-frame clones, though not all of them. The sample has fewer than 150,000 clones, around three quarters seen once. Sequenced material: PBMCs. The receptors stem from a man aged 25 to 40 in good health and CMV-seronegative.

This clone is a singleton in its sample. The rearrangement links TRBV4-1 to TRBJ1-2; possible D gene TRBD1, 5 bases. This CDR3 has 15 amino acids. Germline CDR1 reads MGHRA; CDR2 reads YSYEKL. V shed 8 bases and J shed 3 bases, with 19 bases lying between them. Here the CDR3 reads CASSQGPEGDYGYTF. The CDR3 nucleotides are TGCGCCAGCTCCCAAGGACCAGAAGGGGACTATGGCTACACCTTC.

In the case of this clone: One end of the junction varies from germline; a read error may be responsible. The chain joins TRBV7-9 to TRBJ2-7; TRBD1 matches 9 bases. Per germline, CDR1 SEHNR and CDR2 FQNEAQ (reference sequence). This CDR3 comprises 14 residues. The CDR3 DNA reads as TGTTCCAGCAGCCCTGGACAGGGGACCAGTGGGCAGTACTTC. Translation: CSSSPGQGTSGQYF.

The CDR3 nucleotides read TGTGCCAGCACCCGGTCAGGTCCGGTCTCCTACAATGAGCAGTTCTTC. Encoded protein: CASTRSGPVSYNEQFF. The chain is built from TRBV27 and TRBJ2-1; D remains ambiguous. CDR3 length: 16 amino acids. The V and J ends lost 7 bases and 0 bases respectively, with 16 bases between them. The V gene's germline CDR1 is MNHEY and CDR2 SMNVEV (reference sequence).

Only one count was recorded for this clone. CDR3 bases: TGCGCCAGCAGCTTTGGGGACAGGGTTGACAATGAGCAGTTCTTC. Protein sequence: CASSFGDRVDNEQFF. The V call is TRBV5-1, the J call TRBJ2-1; 9 bases fit TRBD1. The CDR3 consists of 15 residues. Germline lookup yields CDR1 SGHRS and CDR2 YFSETQ. J gave up 5 bases and V 2 bases, and 5 bases lay outside the gene matches. The full variable domain, completed using reference TRBV5-1 and TRBJ2-1, is KAGVTQTPRYLIKTRGQQVTLSCSPISGHRSVSWYQQTPGQGLQFLFEYFSETQRNKGNFPGRFSGRQFSNSRSEMNVSTLELGDSALYLCASSFGDRVDNEQFFGPGTRLTVL.

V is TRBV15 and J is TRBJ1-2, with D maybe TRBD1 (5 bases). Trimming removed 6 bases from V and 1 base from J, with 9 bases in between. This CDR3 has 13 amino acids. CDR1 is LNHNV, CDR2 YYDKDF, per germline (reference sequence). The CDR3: CATSPDSNYGYTF. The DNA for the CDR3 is TGTGCCACCAGTCCCGACAGTAACTATGGCTACACCTTC.

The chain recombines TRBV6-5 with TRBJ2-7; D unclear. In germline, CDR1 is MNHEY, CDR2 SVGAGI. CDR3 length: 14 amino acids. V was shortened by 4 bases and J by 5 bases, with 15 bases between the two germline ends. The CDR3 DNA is TGTGCCAGCAGTTTCCGCCCCCGGAGCGACGAGCAGTACTTC. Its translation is CASSFRPRSDEQYF.

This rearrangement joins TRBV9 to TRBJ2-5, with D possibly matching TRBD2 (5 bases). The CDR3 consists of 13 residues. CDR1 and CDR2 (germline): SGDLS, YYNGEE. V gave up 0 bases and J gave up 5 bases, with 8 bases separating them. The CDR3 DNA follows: TGTGCCAGCAGCGTAGTCGGGATTGAGACCCAGTACTTC. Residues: CASSVVGIETQYF.

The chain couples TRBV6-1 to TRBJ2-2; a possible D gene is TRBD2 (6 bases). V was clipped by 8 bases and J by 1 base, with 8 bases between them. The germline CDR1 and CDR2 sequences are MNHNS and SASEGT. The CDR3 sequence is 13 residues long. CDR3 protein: CASGTENTGELFF. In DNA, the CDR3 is TGTGCCAGCGGGACTGAGAACACCGGGGAGCTGTTTTTT.

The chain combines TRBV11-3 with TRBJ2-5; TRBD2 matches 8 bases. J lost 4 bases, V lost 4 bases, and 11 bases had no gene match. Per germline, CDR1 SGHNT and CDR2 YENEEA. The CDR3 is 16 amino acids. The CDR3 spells CASSYSWRGAPETQYF. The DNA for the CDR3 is TGTGCCAGCAGCTACAGCTGGCGGGGGGCCCCAGAGACCCAGTACTTC.

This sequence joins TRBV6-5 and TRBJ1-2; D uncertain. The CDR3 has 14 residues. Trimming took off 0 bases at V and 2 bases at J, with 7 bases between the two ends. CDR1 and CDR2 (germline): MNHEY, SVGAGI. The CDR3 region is CASSYSTENYGYTF. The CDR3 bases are TGTGCCAGCAGTTACTCGACTGAAAACTATGGCTACACCTTC.

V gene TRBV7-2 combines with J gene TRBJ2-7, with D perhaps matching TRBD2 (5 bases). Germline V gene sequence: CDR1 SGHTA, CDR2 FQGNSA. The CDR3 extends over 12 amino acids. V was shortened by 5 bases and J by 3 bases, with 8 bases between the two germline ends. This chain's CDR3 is CASSRRDYEQYF. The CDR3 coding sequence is TGTGCCAGCAGCCGCCGGGACTACGAGCAGTACTTC.

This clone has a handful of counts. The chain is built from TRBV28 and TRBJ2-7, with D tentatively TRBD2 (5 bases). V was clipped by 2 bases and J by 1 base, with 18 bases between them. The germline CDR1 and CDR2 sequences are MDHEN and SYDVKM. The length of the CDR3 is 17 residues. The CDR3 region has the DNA TGTGCCAGCAGTTTACCTCCGGGTGCTACTAGATCCTACGAGCAGTACTTC. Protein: CASSLPPGATRSYEQYF.

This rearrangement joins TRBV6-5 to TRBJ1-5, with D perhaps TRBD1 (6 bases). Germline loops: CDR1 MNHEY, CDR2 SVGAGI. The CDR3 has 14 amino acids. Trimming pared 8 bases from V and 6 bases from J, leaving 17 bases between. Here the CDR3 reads CASQPARGGQPQHF. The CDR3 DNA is TGTGCCAGCCAGCCCGCTAGGGGGGGTCAGCCCCAGCATTTT.

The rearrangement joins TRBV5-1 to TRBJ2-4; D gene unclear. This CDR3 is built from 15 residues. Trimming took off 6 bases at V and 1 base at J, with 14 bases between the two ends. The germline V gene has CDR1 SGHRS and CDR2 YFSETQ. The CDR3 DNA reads TGCGCCAGCACCGACCCTATCAGGGCCAAAAACATTCAGTACTTC. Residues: CASTDPIRAKNIQYF.

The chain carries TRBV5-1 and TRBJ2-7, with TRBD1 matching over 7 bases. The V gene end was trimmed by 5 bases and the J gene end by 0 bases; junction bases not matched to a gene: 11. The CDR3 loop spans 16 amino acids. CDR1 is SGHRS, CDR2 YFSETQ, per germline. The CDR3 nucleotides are TGCGCCAGCAGTTTCTTGCCCGGGACAGTCTCCTACGAGCAGTACTTC. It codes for CASSFLPGTVSYEQYF.

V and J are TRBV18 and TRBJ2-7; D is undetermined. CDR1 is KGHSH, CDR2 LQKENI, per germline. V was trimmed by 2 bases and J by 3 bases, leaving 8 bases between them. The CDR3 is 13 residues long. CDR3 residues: CASSPLKSYEQYF. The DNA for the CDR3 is TGTGCCAGCTCACCATTAAAGAGCTACGAGCAGTACTTC.

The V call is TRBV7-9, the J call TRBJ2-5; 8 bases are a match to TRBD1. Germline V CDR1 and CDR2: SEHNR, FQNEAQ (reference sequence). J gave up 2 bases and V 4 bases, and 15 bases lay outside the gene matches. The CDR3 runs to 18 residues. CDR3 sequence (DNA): TGTGCCAGCAGCTCTGGACAGGGTAATGTCCTCGCACAAGAGACCCAGTACTTC. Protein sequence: CASSSGQGNVLAQETQYF.

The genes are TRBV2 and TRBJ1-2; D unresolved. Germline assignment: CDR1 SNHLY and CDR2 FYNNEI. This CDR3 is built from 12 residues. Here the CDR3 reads CGGVGSNYGYTF. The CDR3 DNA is TGTGGAGGCGTAGGCAGTAACTATGGCTACACCTTC.

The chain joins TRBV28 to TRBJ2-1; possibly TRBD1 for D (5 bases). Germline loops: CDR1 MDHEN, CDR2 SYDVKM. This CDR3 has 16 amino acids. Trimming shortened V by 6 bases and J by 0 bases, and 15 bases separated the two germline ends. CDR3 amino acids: CASSQSTRDSYNEQFF. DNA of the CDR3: TGTGCCAGCAGCCAATCAACCAGGGACTCCTACAATGAGCAGTTCTTC. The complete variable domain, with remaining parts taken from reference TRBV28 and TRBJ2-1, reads DVKVTQSSRYLVKRTGEKVFLECVQDMDHENMFWYRQDPGLGLRLIYFSYDVKMKEKGDIPEGYSVSREKKERFSLILESASTNQTSMYLCASSQSTRDSYNEQFFGPGTRLTVL.

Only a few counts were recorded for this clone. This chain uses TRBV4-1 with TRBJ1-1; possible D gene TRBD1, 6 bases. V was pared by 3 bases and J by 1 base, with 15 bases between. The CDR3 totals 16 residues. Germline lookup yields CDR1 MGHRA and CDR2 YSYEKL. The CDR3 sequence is CASSQGGRTANTEAFF. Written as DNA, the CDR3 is TGCGCCAGCAGCCAGGGGGGGAGGACAGCGAACACTGAAGCTTTCTTT.

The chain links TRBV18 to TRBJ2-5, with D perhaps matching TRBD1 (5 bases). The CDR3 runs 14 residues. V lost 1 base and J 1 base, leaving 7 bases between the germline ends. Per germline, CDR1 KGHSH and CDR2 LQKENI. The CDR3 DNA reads TGTGCCAGCTCACCACGTGGGGCCCAAGAGACCCAGTACTTC. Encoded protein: CASSPRGAQETQYF.

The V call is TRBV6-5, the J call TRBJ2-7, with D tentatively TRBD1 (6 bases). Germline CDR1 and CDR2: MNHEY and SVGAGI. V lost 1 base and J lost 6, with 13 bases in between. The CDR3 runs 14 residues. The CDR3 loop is CASSYLTGVGEQYF. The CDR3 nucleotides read TGTGCCAGCAGTTACTTGACAGGTGTGGGCGAGCAGTACTTC.

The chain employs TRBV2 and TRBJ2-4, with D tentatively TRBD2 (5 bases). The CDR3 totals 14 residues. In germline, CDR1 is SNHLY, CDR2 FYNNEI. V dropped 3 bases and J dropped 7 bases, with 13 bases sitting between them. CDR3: CASSDPAPGNIQYF. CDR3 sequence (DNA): TGTGCCAGCAGTGACCCCGCCCCGGGGAACATTCAGTACTTC. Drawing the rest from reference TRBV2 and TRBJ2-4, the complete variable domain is EPEVTQTPSHQVTQMGQEVILRCVPISNHLYFYWYRQILGQKVEFLVSFYNNEISEKSEIFDDQFSVERPDGSNFTLKIRSTKLEDSAMYFCASSDPAPGNIQYFGAGTRLSVL.

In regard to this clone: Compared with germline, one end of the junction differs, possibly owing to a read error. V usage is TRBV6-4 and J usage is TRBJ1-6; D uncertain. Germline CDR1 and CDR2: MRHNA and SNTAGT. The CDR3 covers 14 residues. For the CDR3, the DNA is TGTGCCAGCAGTGCGTCAGCGGGAAATTCACCCCTCAACTTT. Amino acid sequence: CASSASAGNSPLNF.